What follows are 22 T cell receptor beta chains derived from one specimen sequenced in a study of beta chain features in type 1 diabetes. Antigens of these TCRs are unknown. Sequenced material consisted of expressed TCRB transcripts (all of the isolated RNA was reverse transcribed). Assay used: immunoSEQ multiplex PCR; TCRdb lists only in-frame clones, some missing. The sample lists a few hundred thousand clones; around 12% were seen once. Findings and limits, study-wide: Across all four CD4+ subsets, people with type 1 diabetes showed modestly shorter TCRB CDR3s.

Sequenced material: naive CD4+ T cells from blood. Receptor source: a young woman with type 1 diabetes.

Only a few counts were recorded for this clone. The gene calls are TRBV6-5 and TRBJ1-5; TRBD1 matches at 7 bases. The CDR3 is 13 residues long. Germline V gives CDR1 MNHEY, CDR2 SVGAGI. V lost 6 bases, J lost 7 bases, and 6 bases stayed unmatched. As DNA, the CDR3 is TGTGCCAGCAGCTTACAGGGGACACAGCCCCAGCATTTT. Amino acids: CASSLQGTQPQHF.

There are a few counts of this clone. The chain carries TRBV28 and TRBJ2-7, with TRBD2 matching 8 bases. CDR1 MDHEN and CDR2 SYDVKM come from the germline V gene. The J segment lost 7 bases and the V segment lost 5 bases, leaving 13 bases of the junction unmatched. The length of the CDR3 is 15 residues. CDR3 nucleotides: TGTGCCAGCAGTCCCCCTCCAGGACTAGCAATAGAGCAGTACTTC. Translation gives CASSPPPGLAIEQYF.

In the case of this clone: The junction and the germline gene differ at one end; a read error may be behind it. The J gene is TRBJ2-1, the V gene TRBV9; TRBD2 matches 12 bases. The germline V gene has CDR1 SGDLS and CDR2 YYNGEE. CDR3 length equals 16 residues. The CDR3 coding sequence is TGTGCCAGCGGCGTAGTTCCTAGCGGGGGGGCGGTGGAGCAGTTCTTC. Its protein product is CASGVVPSGGAVEQFF.

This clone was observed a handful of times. CDR3 DNA: TGTGCCATCAGCTGGACTAGCGGGGAGACAGATACGCAGTATTTT. It encodes CAISWTSGETDTQYF. V gene TRBV10-3 combines with J gene TRBJ2-3; 12 positions match TRBD2. The CDR3 is 15 amino acids. J was trimmed by 3 bases and V by 6 bases; bases with no gene match: 4. Per germline, CDR1 ENHRY and CDR2 SYGVKD.

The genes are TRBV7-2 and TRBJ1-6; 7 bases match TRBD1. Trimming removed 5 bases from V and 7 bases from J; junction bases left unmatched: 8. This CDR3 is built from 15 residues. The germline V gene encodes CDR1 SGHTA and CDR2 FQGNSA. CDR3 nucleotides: TGTGCCAGCAGCCTGCAGGGGGACCTGAATTCACCCCTCCACTTT. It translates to CASSLQGDLNSPLHF.

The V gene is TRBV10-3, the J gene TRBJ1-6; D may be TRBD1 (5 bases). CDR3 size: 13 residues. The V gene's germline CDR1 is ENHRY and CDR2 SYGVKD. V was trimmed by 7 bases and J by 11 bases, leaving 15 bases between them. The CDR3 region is CAIKGQGGAPLHF. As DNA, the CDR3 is TGTGCCATCAAGGGGCAGGGCGGGGCACCCCTCCACTTT.

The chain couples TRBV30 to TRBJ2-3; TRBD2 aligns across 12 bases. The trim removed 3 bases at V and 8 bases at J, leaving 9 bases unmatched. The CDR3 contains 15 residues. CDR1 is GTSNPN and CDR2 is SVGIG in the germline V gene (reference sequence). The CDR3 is CAWSPARLAGATQYF. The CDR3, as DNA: TGTGCCTGGAGCCCGGCCCGACTAGCGGGAGCTACGCAGTATTTT.

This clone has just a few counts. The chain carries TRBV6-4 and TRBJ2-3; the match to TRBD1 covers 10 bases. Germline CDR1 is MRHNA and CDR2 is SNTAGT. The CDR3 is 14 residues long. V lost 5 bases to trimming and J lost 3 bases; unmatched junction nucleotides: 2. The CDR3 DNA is TGTGCCAGCAGTCGGACAGGGGGGACAGATACGCAGTATTTT. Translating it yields CASSRTGGTDTQYF.

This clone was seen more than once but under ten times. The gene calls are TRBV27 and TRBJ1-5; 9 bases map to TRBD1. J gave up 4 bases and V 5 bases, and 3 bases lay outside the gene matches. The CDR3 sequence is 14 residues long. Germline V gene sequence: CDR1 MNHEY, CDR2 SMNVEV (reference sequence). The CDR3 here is CASSKGTGNQPQHF. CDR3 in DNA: TGTGCCAGCAGTAAAGGGACAGGGAATCAGCCCCAGCATTTT.

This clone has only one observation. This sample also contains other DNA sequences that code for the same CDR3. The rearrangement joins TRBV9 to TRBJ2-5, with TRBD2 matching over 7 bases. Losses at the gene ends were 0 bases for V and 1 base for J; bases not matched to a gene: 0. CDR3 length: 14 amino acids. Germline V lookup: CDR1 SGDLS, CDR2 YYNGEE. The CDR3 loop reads CASSVGGSQETQYF. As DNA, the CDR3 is TGTGCCAGCAGCGTAGGCGGGAGCCAAGAGACCCAGTACTTC.

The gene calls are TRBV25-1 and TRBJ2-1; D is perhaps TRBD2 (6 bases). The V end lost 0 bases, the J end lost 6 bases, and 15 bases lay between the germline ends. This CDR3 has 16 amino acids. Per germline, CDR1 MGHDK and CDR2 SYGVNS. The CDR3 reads CASSEYYGGGSNEQFF. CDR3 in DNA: TGTGCCAGCAGTGAATATTACGGGGGAGGAAGCAATGAGCAGTTCTTC.

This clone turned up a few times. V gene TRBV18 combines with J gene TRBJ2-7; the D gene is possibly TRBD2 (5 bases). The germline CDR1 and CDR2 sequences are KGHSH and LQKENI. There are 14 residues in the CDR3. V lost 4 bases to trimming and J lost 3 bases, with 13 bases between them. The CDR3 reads CASSRADGHYEQYF. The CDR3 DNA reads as TGTGCCAGCTCACGAGCGGACGGGCACTACGAGCAGTACTTC. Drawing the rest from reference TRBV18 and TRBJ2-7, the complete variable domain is NAGVMQNPRHLVRRRGQEARLRCSPMKGHSHVYWYRQLPEEGLKFMVYLQKENIIDESGMPKERFSAEFPKEGPSILRIQQVVRGDSAAYFCASSRADGHYEQYFGPGTRLTVT.

CDR3 bases: TGTGCCAGCAGCGTAGCGGTAGCGGGAGTGAATGAGCAGTTCTTC. This gives the protein CASSVAVAGVNEQFF. V usage is TRBV9 and J usage is TRBJ2-1, with TRBD2 identical over 9 bases. V dropped 0 bases and J dropped 7; count of bases not matched to a gene: 5. Germline V gene sequence: CDR1 SGDLS, CDR2 YYNGEE. CDR3 length: 15 amino acids. The full variable domain, completed using reference TRBV9 and TRBJ2-1, is DSGVTQTPKHLITATGQRVTLRCSPRSGDLSVYWYQQSLDQGLQFLIQYYNGEERAKGNILERFSAQQFPDLHSELNLSSLELGDSALYFCASSVAVAGVNEQFFGPGTRLTVL.

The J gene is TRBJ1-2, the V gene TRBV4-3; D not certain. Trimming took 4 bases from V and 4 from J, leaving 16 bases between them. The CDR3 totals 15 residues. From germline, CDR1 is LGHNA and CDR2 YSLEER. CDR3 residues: CASSRSVSSFYGYTF. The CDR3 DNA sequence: TGCGCCAGCAGCCGGTCGGTATCATCTTTCTATGGCTACACCTTC.

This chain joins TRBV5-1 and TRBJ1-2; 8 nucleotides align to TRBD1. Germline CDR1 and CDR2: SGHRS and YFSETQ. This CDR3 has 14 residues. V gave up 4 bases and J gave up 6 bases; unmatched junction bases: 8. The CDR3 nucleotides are TGCGCCAGCAGCCGGGAGGCAGGGGGCGATGGCTACACCTTC. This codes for CASSREAGGDGYTF.

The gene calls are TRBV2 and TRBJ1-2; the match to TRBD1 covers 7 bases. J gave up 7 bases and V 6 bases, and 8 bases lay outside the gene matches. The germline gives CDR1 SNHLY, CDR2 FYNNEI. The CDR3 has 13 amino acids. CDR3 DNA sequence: TGTGCCAGCAGCACCGGACAGGTGCGTGGCTACACCTTC. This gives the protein CASSTGQVRGYTF. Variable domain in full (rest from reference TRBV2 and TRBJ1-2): EPEVTQTPSHQVTQMGQEVILRCVPISNHLYFYWYRQILGQKVEFLVSFYNNEISEKSEIFDDQFSVERPDGSNFTLKIRSTKLEDSAMYFCASSTGQVRGYTFGSGTRLTVV.

The CDR3: CASSLAGTGAHGEQFF. CDR3 in DNA: TGTGCCAGCAGCTTAGCGGGGACGGGAGCGCATGGTGAGCAGTTCTTC. The V call is TRBV7-2, the J call TRBJ2-1, with a weak D call TRBD2 (6 bases). The CDR3 sequence is 16 residues long. Per the germline V gene, CDR1 is SGHTA and CDR2 is FQGNSA. The germline V and J ends were trimmed by 0 bases and 9 bases, with 18 bases remaining between them.

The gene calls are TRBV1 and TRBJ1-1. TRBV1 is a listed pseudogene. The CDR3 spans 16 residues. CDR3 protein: CTSRRGAICVDTEAFF. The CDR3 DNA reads TGCACCAGCAGACGGGGGGCAATTTGCGTGGACACTGAAGCTTTCTTT.

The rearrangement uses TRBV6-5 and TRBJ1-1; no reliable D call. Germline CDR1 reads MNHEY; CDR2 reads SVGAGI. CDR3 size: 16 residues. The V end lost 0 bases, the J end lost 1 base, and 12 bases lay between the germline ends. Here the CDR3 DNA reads TGTGCCAGCAGTTACTCGGCGGGATTACCGAACACTGAAGCTTTCTTT. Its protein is CASSYSAGLPNTEAFF.

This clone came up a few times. CDR3 in DNA: TGCGCCAGCAGCTCGACAGGGAATCCCGGGGAGCTGTTTTTT. This translates into CASSSTGNPGELFF. The chain employs TRBV5-1 and TRBJ2-2, with TRBD1 identical over 7 bases. The CDR3 length is 14 residues. Germline V gene lookup returns CDR1 SGHRS and CDR2 YFSETQ. V shed 3 bases and J 6 bases; nucleotides not matched to a gene: 5.

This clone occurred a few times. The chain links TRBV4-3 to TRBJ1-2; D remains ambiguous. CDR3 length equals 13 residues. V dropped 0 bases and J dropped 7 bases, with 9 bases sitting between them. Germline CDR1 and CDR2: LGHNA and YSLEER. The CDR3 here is CASSQDPVAGYTF. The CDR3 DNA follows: TGCGCCAGCAGCCAAGATCCTGTGGCTGGCTACACCTTC.

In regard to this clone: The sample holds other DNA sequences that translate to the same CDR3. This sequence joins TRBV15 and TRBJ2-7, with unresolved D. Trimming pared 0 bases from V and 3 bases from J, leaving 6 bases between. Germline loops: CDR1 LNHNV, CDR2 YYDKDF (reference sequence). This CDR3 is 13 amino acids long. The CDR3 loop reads CATSRDPSYEQYF. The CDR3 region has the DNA TGTGCCACCAGCAGAGATCCTAGCTACGAGCAGTACTTC. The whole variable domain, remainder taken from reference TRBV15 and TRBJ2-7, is DAMVIQNPRYQVTQFGKPVTLSCSQTLNHNVMYWYQQKSSQAPKLLFHYYDKDFNNEADTPDNFQSRRPNTSFCFLDIRSPGLGDTAMYLCATSRDPSYEQYFGPGTRLTVT.